Described below is a single T cell receptor beta chain sequence and its context. Its antigen remains unknown. At a deep level, the assay was run. The protocol was immunoSEQ multiplex PCR, while the TCRdb copy is restricted to in-frame clones and leaves out a portion. The sample lists hundreds of thousands of clones, around 96% occurring once. The data belong to a study of shared clonotypes between healthy human individuals. Study-wide results and limits: Relative to memory subsets, naive subsets generally showed larger estimated richness. Only blood was sampled; tissue repertoires likely differ.

CD45RO-negative cells were positively selected for CCR7, leaving out terminally differentiated effector memory CD45RA+ cells. Sequencing was carried out using naive CD8+ T cells sorted from blood. The receptor was isolated from a man in his thirties or forties in good health.

The CDR3 DNA sequence: TGTGCCAGCAGTTGGGGTTATAGCAATCAGCCCCAGCATTTT. Amino acid sequence: CASSWGYSNQPQHF. The chain recombines TRBV28 with TRBJ1-5; D unresolved. CDR3 length: 14 amino acids. V was cut by 4 bases and J by 0 bases, with 7 bases left in between. CDR1 MDHEN and CDR2 SYDVKM come from the germline V gene.